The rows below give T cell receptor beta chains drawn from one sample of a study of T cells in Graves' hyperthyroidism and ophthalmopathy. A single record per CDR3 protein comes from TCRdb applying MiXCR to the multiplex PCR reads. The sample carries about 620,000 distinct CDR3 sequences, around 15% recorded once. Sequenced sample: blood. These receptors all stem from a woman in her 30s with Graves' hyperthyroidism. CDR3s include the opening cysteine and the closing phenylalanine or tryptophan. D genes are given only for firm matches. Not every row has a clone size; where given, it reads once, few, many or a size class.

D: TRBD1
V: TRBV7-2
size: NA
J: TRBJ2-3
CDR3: CASSLRDREIIYLPTDTQYF
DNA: TGTGCCAGCAGCTTAAGGGACAGGGAAATCATTTACCTTCCCACAGATACGCAGTATTTT

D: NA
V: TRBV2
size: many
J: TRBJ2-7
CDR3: CASSEAIGTPYEQYF
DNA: TGTGCCAGCAGTGAAGCCATCGGGACACCCTACGAGCAGTACTTC

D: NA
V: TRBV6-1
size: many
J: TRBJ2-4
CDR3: CASRGGSTFQYF
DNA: TGTGCCAGCAGGGGAGGTTCCACTTTTCAGTACTTC

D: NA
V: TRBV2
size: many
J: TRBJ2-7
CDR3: CASSVRVFNEQYF
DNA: TGTGCCAGCAGTGTTAGGGTATTCAACGAGCAGTACTTC

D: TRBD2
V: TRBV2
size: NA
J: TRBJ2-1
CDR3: CASGGTSGSPPILFF
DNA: TGTGCCAGCGGGGGGACTAGCGGGAGCCCACCTATCCTGTTCTTC

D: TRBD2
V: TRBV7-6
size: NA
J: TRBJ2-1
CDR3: CASSISAGGTYNEQFF
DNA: TGTGCCAGCAGCATTTCAGCGGGAGGCACCTACAATGAGCAGTTCTTC

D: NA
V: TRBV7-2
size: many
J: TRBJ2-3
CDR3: CASSFISGDTDTQYF
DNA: TGTGCCAGCAGCTTTATAAGCGGAGACACAGATACGCAGTATTTT

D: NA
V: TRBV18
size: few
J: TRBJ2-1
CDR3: CASSPPHNEQFF
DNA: TGTGCCAGCTCACCACCCCACAATGAGCAGTTCTTC

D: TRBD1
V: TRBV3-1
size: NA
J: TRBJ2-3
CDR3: CASSQDSGTGVMDTQYF
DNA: TGTGCCAGCAGCCAGGATTCCGGGACAGGGGTTATGGATACGCAGTATTTT

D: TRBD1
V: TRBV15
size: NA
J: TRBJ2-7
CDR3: CATSLGAGGSYEQYF
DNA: TGTGCCACCAGTTTGGGTGCAGGGGGCTCCTACGAGCAGTACTTC

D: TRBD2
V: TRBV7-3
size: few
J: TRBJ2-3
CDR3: CASSPAVGSGGPGDTQYF
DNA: TGTGCCAGCAGCCCCGCCGTAGGTAGCGGGGGACCGGGAGATACGCAGTATTTT

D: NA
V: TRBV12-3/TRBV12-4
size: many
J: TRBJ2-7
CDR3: CASSLRRSYEQYF
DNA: TGTGCCAGCAGTTTAAGGCGGTCCTACGAGCAGTACTTC

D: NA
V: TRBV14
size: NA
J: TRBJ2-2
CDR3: CASSLGNGELFF
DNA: TGTGCCAGCAGCCTGGGTAACGGGGAGCTGTTTTTT

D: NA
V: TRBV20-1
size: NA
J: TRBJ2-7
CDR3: CSAVRQPPLNYEQYF
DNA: TGCAGTGCTGTACGTCAACCACCATTAAATTACGAGCAGTACTTC

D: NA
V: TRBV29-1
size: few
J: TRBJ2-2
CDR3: CSVDYLSNTGELFF
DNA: TGCAGCGTTGACTACCTATCGAACACCGGGGAGCTGTTTTTT

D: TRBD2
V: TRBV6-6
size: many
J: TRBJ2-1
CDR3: CASSYLAGGRNEQFF
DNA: TGTGCCAGCAGTTACCTAGCGGGAGGTAGGAATGAGCAGTTCTTC

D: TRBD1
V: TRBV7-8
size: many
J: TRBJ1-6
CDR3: CASSLAGTGNLLHF
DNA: TGTGCCAGCAGCTTAGCCGGGACAGGGAATCTCCTCCACTTT

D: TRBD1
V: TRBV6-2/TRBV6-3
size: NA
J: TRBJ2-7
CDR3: CASSYSPTGVQYF
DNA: TGTGCCAGCAGTTACTCCCCGACAGGGGTGCAGTACTTC

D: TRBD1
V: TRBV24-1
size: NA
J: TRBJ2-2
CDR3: CATSDLHQTGTPGELFF
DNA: TGTGCCACCAGTGACCTACACCAGACAGGGACCCCCGGGGAGCTGTTTTTT

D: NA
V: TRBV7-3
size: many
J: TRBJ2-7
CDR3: CASSLTLGAEQYF
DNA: TGTGCCAGCAGCTTAACTTTGGGGGCCGAGCAGTACTTC

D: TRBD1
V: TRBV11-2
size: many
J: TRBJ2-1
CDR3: CASSIGGRWNEQFF
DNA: TGTGCCAGCAGCATAGGGGGCAGGTGGAATGAGCAGTTCTTC

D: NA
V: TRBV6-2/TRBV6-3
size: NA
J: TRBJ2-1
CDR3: CASSFRDPYNEQFF
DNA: TGTGCCAGCAGTTTCCGGGACCCCTACAATGAGCAGTTCTTC

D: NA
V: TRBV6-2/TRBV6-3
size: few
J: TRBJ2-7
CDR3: CASSYSKLKGGKYEQYF
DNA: TGTGCCAGCAGTTACTCGAAGTTAAAAGGGGGAAAGTACGAGCAGTACTTC

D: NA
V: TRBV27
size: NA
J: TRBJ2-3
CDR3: CASTTFSSASTDTQYF
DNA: TGTGCCAGCACAACCTTTAGTAGCGCTAGCACAGATACGCAGTATTTT

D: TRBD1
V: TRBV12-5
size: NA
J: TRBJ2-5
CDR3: CASGAGGEKETQYF
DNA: TGTGCTAGTGGGGCAGGGGGCGAGAAAGAGACCCAGTACTTC

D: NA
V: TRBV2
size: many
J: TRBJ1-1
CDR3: CARGADSTEAFF
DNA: TGTGCCAGGGGGGCCGACAGCACTGAAGCTTTCTTT

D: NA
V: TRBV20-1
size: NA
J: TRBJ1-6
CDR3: CSATTDRNSPLHF
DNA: TGCAGTGCAACGACCGACAGGAATTCACCCCTCCACTTT

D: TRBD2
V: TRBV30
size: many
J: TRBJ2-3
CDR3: CAWILAGGDGDTQYF
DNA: TGTGCCTGGATCCTAGCGGGAGGGGATGGGGATACGCAGTATTTT

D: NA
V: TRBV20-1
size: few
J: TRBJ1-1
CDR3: CSARDWGNLRGYSEAFF
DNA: TGCAGTGCTAGAGATTGGGGGAATCTAAGGGGTTACAGTGAAGCTTTCTTT

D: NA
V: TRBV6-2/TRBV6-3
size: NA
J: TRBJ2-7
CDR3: CASKRGGTYEQYF
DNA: TGTGCCAGCAAAAGAGGGGGAACTTACGAGCAGTACTTC

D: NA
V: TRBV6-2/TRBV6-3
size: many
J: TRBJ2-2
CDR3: CASSYRSGELFF
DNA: TGTGCCAGCAGTTACCGTTCCGGGGAGCTGTTTTTT

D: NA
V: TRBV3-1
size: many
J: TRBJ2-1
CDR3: CASSQDERVPLYNEQFF
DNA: TGTGCCAGCAGCCAAGATGAGCGGGTGCCACTCTACAATGAGCAGTTCTTC

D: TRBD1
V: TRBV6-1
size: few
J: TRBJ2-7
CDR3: CASTWTGRSEQYF
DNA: TGTGCCAGCACATGGACAGGGCGAAGCGAGCAGTACTTC

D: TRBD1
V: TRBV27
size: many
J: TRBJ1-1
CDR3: CASRQGAVNTEAFF
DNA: TGTGCCAGCAGACAGGGGGCTGTGAACACTGAAGCTTTCTTT

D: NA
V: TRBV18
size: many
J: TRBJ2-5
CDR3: CASSPATSYQETQYF
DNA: TGTGCCAGCTCTCCAGCCACCTCGTACCAAGAGACCCAGTACTTC

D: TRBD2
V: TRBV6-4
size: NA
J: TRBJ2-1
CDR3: CASREREGNEQFF
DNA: TGTGCCAGCAGGGAGCGGGAGGGAAATGAGCAGTTCTTC

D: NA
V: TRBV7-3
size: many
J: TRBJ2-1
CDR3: CASSLTRGSNEQFF
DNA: TGTGCCAGCAGCTTAACGCGAGGGTCGAATGAGCAGTTCTTC

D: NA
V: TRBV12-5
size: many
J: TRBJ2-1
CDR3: CASGLNRANEQFF
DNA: TGTGCTAGTGGGCTTAACAGAGCCAATGAGCAGTTCTTC

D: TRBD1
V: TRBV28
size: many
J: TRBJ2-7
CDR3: CASRYTGTGWYEQYF
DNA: TGTGCCAGCAGGTATACCGGGACAGGGTGGTACGAGCAGTACTTC

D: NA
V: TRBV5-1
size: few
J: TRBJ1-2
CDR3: CASSSDKAYGYTF
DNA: TGCGCCAGCAGCTCAGACAAAGCGTATGGCTACACCTTC

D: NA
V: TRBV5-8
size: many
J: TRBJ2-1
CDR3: CASSRSSHDNEQFF
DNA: TGTGCCAGCAGCAGGTCGTCCCACGACAATGAGCAGTTCTTC

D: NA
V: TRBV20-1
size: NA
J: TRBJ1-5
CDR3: CSARAPGLGSNQPQHF
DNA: TGCAGTGCTAGAGCCCCAGGGCTCGGGAGCAATCAGCCCCAGCATTTT

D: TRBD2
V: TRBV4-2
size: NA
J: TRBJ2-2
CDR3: CASSQGGAGGAGELFF
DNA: TGTGCCAGCAGCCAAGGGGGAGCGGGAGGAGCCGGGGAGCTGTTTTTT

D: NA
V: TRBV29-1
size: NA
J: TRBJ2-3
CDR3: CSTWDSGNTDTQYF
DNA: TGCAGCACATGGGACTCCGGTAACACAGATACGCAGTATTTT

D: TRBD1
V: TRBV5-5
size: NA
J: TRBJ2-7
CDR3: CASSLTTGTAEQYF
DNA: TGTGCCAGCAGTTTAACCACCGGGACAGCTGAGCAGTACTTC

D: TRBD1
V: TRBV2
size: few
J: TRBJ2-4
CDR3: CASEIGTGGNIQYF
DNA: TGTGCCAGCGAGATAGGGACAGGGGGCAACATTCAGTACTTC

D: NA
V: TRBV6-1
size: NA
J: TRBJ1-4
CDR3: CASAWSPNEKLFF
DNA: TGTGCCAGCGCATGGAGTCCTAATGAAAAACTGTTTTTT

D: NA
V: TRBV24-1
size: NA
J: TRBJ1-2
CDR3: CATSEGLYSRGYTF
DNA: TGTGCCACCAGTGAGGGGTTATACTCTCGGGGCTACACCTTC

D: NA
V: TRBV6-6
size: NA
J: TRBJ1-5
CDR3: CASSYGGHDSNQPQHF
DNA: TGTGCCAGCAGTTACGGCGGACATGATAGCAATCAGCCCCAGCATTTT

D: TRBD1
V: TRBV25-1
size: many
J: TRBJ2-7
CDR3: CASSGTGYLYEQYF
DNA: TGTGCCAGCAGCGGGACAGGGTACCTCTACGAGCAGTACTTC

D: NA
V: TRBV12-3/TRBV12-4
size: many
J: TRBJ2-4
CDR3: CASSLAMAGAQGKNIQYF
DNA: TGTGCCAGCAGTTTAGCAATGGCAGGGGCCCAGGGCAAAAACATTCAGTACTTC

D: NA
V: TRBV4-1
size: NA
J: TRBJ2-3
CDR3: CASSQRQPSTDTQYF
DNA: TGCGCCAGCAGCCAACGACAGCCTAGCACAGATACGCAGTATTTT

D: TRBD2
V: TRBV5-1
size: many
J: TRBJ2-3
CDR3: CASSPRTSGYTDTQYF
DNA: TGCGCCAGCAGTCCCCGGACTAGCGGCTACACAGATACGCAGTATTTT

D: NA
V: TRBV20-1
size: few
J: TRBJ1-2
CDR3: CSARGQPSYGYTF
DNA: TGCAGTGCTAGAGGACAGCCCAGCTATGGCTACACCTTC